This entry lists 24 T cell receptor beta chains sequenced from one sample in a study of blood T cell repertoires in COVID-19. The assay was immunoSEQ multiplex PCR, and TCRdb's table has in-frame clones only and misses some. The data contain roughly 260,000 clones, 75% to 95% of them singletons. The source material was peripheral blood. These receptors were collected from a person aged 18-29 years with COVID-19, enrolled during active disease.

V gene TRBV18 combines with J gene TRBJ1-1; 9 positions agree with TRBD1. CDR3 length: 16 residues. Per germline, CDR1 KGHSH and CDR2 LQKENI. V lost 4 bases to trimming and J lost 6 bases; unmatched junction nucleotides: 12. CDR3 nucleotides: TGTGCCAGCTCACAACGCCGGACAGGGGCGTCCCCTGAAGCTTTCTTT. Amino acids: CASSQRRTGASPEAFF. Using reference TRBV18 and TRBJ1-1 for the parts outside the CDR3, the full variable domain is NAGVMQNPRHLVRRRGQEARLRCSPMKGHSHVYWYRQLPEEGLKFMVYLQKENIIDESGMPKERFSAEFPKEGPSILRIQQVVRGDSAAYFCASSQRRTGASPEAFFGQGTRLTVV.

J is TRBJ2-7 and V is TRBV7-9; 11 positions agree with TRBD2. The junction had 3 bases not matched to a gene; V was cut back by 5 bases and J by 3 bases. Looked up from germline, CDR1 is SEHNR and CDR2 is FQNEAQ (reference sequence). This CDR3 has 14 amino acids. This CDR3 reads CASSLGLADYEQYF. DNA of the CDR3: TGTGCCAGCAGCCTGGGACTAGCGGACTACGAGCAGTACTTC.

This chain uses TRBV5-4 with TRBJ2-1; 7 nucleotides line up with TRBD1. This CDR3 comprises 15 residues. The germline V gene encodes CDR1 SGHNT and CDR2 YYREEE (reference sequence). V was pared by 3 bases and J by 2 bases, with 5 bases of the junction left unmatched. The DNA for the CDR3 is TGTGCCAGCAGCTCGACAGGGTCCCCCTACAATGAGCAGTTCTTC. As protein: CASSSTGSPYNEQFF.

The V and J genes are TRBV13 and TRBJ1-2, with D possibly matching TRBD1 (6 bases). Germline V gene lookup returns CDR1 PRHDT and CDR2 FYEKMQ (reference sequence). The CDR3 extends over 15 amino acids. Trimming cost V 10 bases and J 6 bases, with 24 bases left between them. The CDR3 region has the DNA TGTGCCACCGCCTCTAGCCGGGGGGGCGGGGATGGCTACACCTTC. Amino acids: CATASSRGGGDGYTF.

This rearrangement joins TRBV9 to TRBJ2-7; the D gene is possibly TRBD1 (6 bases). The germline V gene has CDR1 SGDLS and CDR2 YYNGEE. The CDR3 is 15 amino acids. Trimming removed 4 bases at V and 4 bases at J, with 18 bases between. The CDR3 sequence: CASSPYPGTLYEQYF. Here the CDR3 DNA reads TGTGCCAGCAGCCCTTACCCCGGGACACTTTACGAGCAGTACTTC. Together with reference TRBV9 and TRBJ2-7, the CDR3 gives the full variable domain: DSGVTQTPKHLITATGQRVTLRCSPRSGDLSVYWYQQSLDQGLQFLIQYYNGEERAKGNILERFSAQQFPDLHSELNLSSLELGDSALYFCASSPYPGTLYEQYFGPGTRLTVT.

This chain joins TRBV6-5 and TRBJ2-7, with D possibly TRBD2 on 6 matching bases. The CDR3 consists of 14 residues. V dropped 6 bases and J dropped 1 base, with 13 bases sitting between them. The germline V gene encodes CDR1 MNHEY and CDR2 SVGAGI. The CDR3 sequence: CASRPGGTSYEQYF. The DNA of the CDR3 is TGTGCCAGCAGGCCCGGTGGGACTTCCTACGAGCAGTACTTC.

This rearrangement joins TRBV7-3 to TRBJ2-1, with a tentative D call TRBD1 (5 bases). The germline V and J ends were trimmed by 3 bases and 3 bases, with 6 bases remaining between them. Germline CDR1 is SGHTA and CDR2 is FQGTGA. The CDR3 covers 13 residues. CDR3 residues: CASSLDNYNEQFF. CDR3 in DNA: TGTGCCAGCAGCTTGGACAACTACAATGAGCAGTTCTTC.

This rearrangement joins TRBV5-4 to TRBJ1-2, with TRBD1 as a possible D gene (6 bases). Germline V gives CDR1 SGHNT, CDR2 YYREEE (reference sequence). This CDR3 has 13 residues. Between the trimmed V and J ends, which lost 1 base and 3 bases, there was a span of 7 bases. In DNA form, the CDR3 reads TGTGCCAGCAGCTTGACAGGGCACTATGGCTACACCTTC. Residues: CASSLTGHYGYTF.

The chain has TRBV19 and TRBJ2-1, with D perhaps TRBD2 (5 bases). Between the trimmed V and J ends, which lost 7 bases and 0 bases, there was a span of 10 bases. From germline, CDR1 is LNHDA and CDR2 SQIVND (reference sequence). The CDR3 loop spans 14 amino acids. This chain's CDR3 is CASKGGPSYNEQFF. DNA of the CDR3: TGTGCCAGTAAGGGCGGGCCCTCCTACAATGAGCAGTTCTTC.

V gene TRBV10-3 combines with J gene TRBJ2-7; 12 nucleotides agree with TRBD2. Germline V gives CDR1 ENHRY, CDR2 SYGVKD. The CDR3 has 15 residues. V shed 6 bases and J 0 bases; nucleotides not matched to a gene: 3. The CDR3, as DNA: TGTGCCATCAGCATGACTAGCGGGAGCTCCTACGAGCAGTACTTC. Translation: CAISMTSGSSYEQYF.

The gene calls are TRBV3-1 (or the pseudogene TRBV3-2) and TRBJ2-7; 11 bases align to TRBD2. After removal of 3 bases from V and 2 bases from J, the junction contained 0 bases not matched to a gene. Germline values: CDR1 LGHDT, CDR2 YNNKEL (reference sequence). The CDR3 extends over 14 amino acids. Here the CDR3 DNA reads TGTGCCAGCAGCCAGGGACTAGCGGCCTACGAGCAGTACTTC. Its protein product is CASSQGLAAYEQYF.

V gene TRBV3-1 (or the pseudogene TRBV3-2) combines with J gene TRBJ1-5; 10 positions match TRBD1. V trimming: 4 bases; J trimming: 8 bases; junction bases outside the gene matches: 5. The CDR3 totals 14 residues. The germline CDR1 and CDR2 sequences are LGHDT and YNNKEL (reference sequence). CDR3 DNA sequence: TGTGCCAGCAGCCCCGGGACAGGGGATGAGCCCCAGCATTTT. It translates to CASSPGTGDEPQHF.

CDR3 in DNA: TGTGCCAGCATCTCGGGGCTCGGCGGGAGAGTCTCCTACGAGCAGTACTTC. It encodes CASISGLGGRVSYEQYF. The V call is TRBV2, the J call TRBJ2-7; 7 bases map to TRBD2. The CDR3 spans 17 residues. The germline gives CDR1 SNHLY, CDR2 FYNNEI. With V trimmed by 7 bases and J by 0 bases, 15 bases remained unmatched.

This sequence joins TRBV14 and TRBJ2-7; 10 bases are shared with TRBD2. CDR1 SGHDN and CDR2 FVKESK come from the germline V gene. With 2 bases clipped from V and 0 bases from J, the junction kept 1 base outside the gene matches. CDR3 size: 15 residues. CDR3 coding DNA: TGTGCCAGCAGCCAAAGACTAGCGGGCTCCTACGAGCAGTACTTC. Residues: CASSQRLAGSYEQYF.

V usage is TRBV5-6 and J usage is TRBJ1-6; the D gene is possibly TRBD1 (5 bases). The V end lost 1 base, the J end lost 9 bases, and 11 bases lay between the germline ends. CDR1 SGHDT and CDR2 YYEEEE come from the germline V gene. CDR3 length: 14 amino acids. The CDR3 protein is CASSLPGFGSPLHF. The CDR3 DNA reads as TGTGCCAGCAGCTTGCCAGGGTTTGGTTCACCCCTCCACTTT.

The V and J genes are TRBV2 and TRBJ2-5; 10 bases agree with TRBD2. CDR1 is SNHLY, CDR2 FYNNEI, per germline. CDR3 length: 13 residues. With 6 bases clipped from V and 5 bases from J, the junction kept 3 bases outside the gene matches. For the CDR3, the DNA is TGTGCCAGCAGCCTAGCGGGAGTGGAGACCCAGTACTTC. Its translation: CASSLAGVETQYF.

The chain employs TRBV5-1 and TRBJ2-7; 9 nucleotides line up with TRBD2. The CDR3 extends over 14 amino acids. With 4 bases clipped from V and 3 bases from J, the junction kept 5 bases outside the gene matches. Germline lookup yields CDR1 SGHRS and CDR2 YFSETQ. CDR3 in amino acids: CASSRVAGDYEQYF. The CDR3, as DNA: TGCGCCAGCAGCAGGGTAGCGGGGGACTACGAGCAGTACTTC.

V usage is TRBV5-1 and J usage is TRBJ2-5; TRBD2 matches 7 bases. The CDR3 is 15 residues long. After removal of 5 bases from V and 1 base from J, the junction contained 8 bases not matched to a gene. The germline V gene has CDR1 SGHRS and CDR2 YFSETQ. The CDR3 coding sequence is TGCGCCAGCAGGGTAATGGGGGGGTTCCAAGAGACCCAGTACTTC. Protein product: CASRVMGGFQETQYF.

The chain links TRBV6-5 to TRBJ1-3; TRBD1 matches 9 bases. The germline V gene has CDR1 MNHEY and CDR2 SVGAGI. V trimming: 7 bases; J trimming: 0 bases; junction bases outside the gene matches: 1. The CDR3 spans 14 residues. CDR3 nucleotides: TGTGCCAGCAAGACAGGGGGCTCTGGAAACACCATATATTTT. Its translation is CASKTGGSGNTIYF.

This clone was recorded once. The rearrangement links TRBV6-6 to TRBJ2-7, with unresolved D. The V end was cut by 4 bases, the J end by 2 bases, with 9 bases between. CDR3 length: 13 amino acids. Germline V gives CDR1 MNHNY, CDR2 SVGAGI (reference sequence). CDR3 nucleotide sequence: TGTGCCAGCAGTTCACAATATCCCTACGAGCAGTACTTC. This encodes CASSSQYPYEQYF.

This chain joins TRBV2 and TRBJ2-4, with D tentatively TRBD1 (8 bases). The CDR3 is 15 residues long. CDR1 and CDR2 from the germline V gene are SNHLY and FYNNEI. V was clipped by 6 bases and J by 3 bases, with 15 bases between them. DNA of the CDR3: TGTGCCAGCAGATACAGGGGGGGAGGCAAAAACATTCAGTACTTC. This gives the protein CASRYRGGGKNIQYF.

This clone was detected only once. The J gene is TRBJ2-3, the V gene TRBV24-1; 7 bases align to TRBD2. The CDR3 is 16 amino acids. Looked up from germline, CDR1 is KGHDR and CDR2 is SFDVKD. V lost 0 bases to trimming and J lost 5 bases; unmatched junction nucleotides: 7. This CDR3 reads CATSDLPGREEDTQYF. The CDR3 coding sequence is TGTGCCACCAGTGATTTGCCGGGGAGGGAAGAAGATACGCAGTATTTT.

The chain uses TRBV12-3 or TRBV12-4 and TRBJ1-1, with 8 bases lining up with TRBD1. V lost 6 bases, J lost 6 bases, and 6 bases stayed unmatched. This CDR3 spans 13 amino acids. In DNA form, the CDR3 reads TGTGCCAGCAGCCCAGGGGGCGGGGCTGAAGCTTTCTTT. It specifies CASSPGGGAEAFF.

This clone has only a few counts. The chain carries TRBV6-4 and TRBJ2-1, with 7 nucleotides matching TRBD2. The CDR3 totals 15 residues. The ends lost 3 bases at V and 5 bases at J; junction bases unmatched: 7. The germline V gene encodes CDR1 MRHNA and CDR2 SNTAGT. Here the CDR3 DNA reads TGTGCCAGCAGTGAAGGAGCGGGGCCACACAATGAGCAGTTCTTC. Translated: CASSEGAGPHNEQFF.